One sample yielded the 18 T cell receptor beta chains listed below, sequenced in a study of cytomegalovirus exposure and HLA in healthy donors. The PCR employed 60 Vbeta primers together with 13 Jbeta primers. The assay was immunoSEQ multiplex PCR, and TCRdb's table has in-frame clones only and misses some. This table has about 160,000 clones, roughly 84% appearing once. Sequences were obtained from PBMCs. These receptors originate from a man aged 25 to 40 in good health and CMV-seronegative.

The chain is built from TRBV7-8 and TRBJ2-7; 8 bases are a match to TRBD1. Germline CDR1 and CDR2: SGHVS and FQNEAQ. This CDR3 has 16 amino acids. The V gene end was trimmed by 4 bases and the J gene end by 4 bases; junction bases not matched to a gene: 12. The CDR3 is CASSSHSGGAVYEQYF. CDR3 DNA sequence: TGTGCCAGCAGCTCACATTCAGGGGGCGCGGTATACGAGCAGTACTTC.

Points on this clone: This specimen includes other DNA sequences encoding the same CDR3. The rearrangement links TRBV28 to TRBJ2-7, with TRBD1 matching 8 bases. Germline V CDR1 and CDR2: MDHEN, SYDVKM. V lost 4 bases to trimming and J lost 1 base; unmatched junction nucleotides: 6. CDR3 length: 15 amino acids. The CDR3 DNA follows: TGTGCCAGCAGTTCCGGACAGGGTGGGTCCTACGAGCAGTACTTC. Protein sequence: CASSSGQGGSYEQYF.

With regard to this clone: Other DNA sequences within the sample encode an identical CDR3. This sequence joins TRBV11-3 and TRBJ1-3; 9 nucleotides agree with TRBD1. The CDR3 loop spans 15 amino acids. Germline loops: CDR1 SGHNT, CDR2 YENEEA. V dropped 6 bases and J dropped 2; count of bases not matched to a gene: 5. CDR3 residues: CASSPGQGPGNTIYF. Written as DNA, the CDR3 is TGTGCCAGCAGTCCGGGACAGGGCCCTGGAAACACCATATATTTT.

The V and J genes are TRBV28 and TRBJ2-2, with D possibly being TRBD1 (7 bases). Germline lookup yields CDR1 MDHEN and CDR2 SYDVKM. This CDR3 comprises 16 residues. V lost 5 bases, J lost 3 bases, and 16 bases lay in between. CDR3 in amino acids: CASSEITGEDTGELFF. In DNA form, the CDR3 reads TGTGCCAGCAGTGAGATAACAGGGGAGGACACCGGGGAGCTGTTTTTT.

The rearrangement joins TRBV2 to TRBJ1-5; weak D call: TRBD1 (6 bases). CDR1 is SNHLY and CDR2 is FYNNEI in the germline V gene. Trimming pared 10 bases from V and 5 bases from J, leaving 18 bases between. The CDR3 spans 14 residues. In DNA, the CDR3 is TGTGCCACCTCTGGACAGTTGTCTGATCAGCCCCAGCATTTT. Its protein is CATSGQLSDQPQHF.

The chain has TRBV29-1 and TRBJ2-2, with 10 bases matching TRBD2. V lost 6 bases, J lost 1 base, and 2 bases stayed unmatched. CDR3 length: 14 residues. The germline V gene encodes CDR1 SQVTM and CDR2 ANQGSEA. The CDR3 is CSVGLALNTGELFF. The CDR3 DNA sequence: TGCAGCGTGGGACTAGCGTTGAACACCGGGGAGCTGTTTTTT.

This chain joins TRBV7-2 and TRBJ1-5; D unclear. The germline V and J ends were trimmed by 5 bases and 3 bases, with 8 bases remaining between them. CDR3 size: 13 residues. Germline loops: CDR1 SGHTA, CDR2 FQGNSA. Written as DNA, the CDR3 is TGTGCCAGCAGCCTCTGGCCCAATCAGCCCCAGCATTTT. Residues: CASSLWPNQPQHF.

The rearrangement joins TRBV27 to TRBJ2-1; 8 positions match TRBD1. CDR1 is MNHEY and CDR2 is SMNVEV in the germline V gene (reference sequence). V dropped 0 bases and J dropped 6; count of bases not matched to a gene: 10. The CDR3 covers 17 residues. Written as DNA, the CDR3 is TGTGCCAGCAGTTTATCAACCGGGACAGGCAGGTTCAATGAGCAGTTCTTC. The encoded protein is CASSLSTGTGRFNEQFF.

This chain connects TRBV5-1 to TRBJ1-1; 11 nucleotides match TRBD1. V was clipped by 4 bases and J by 0 bases; unmatched bases: 8. The CDR3 consists of 17 residues. The germline V gene encodes CDR1 SGHRS and CDR2 YFSETQ. The CDR3 bases are TGCGCCAGCAGCCCCGGACAGGGGGCTCCCCTGAACACTGAAGCTTTCTTT. This encodes CASSPGQGAPLNTEAFF. The full variable domain, in which reference TRBV5-1 and TRBJ1-1 provide the parts outside the CDR3, is KAGVTQTPRYLIKTRGQQVTLSCSPISGHRSVSWYQQTPGQGLQFLFEYFSETQRNKGNFPGRFSGRQFSNSRSEMNVSTLELGDSALYLCASSPGQGAPLNTEAFFGQGTRLTVV.

The CDR3 is CASSQAGAGGLTDTQYF. Written as DNA, the CDR3 is TGCGCCAGCAGCCAAGCTGGCGCGGGGGGGCTCACAGATACGCAGTATTTT. The rearrangement joins TRBV4-1 to TRBJ2-3; 9 bases agree with TRBD2. The germline V gene has CDR1 MGHRA and CDR2 YSYEKL. This CDR3 spans 17 amino acids. V trimming: 1 base; J trimming: 2 bases; junction bases outside the gene matches: 7.

This clone was seen a handful of times. The V call is TRBV18, the J call TRBJ1-4; possibly TRBD1 for D (6 bases). Trimming stripped 4 bases from V and 5 bases from J, with 20 bases between. CDR3 length: 17 amino acids. The germline CDR1 and CDR2 sequences are KGHSH and LQKENI. Written as DNA, the CDR3 is TGTGCCAGCTCACTATTCGGGTTGGCAGGGACAAATGAAAAACTGTTTTTT. Translation gives CASSLFGLAGTNEKLFF. Full variable domain (outside the CDR3, taken from reference TRBV18 and TRBJ1-4): NAGVMQNPRHLVRRRGQEARLRCSPMKGHSHVYWYRQLPEEGLKFMVYLQKENIIDESGMPKERFSAEFPKEGPSILRIQQVVRGDSAAYFCASSLFGLAGTNEKLFFGSGTQLSVL.

This sequence joins TRBV5-6 and TRBJ2-1, with 13 nucleotides matching TRBD2. V lost 4 bases, J lost 6 bases, and 4 bases stayed unmatched. Germline CDR1 and CDR2: SGHDT and YYEEEE. The CDR3 contains 15 residues. CDR3 sequence (DNA): TGTGCCAGCAGCCTGGGGACTAGCGGGATCAATGAGCAGTTCTTC. Protein: CASSLGTSGINEQFF. The full variable domain, its missing parts supplied by reference TRBV5-6 and TRBJ2-1, is DAGVTQSPTHLIKTRGQQVTLRCSPKSGHDTVSWYQQALGQGPQFIFQYYEEEERQRGNFPDRFSGHQFPNYSSELNVNALLLGDSALYLCASSLGTSGINEQFFGPGTRLTVL.

This rearrangement joins TRBV4-1 to TRBJ1-2; D might be TRBD1 (5 bases). CDR3 size: 18 residues. Between the trimmed V and J ends, which lost 3 bases and 0 bases, there was a span of 20 bases. The germline V gene has CDR1 MGHRA and CDR2 YSYEKL. CDR3 sequence: CASSHRRGASSTNYGYTF. The CDR3 nucleotides read TGCGCCAGCAGCCACCGCCGTGGGGCCTCGTCTACTAACTATGGCTACACCTTC.

To note about this clone: Germline and junction disagree at one end, which may indicate a read error. This chain connects TRBV7-9 to TRBJ2-7; D gene uncertain. There are 12 residues in the CDR3. The germline V gene has CDR1 SEHNR and CDR2 FQNEAQ (reference sequence). This CDR3 is CSSSLVSDEQYF. The DNA for the CDR3 is TGTTCCAGCAGCTTAGTGAGCGACGAGCAGTACTTC.

The genes are TRBV7-2 and TRBJ1-5; the match to TRBD1 covers 7 bases. In germline, CDR1 is SGHTA, CDR2 FQGNSA. The V gene end was trimmed by 2 bases and the J gene end by 11 bases; junction bases not matched to a gene: 6. This CDR3 region has 13 residues. The CDR3 nucleotides read TGTGCCAGCAGCTTATCTTTTGGACAGGCCCAGCATTTT. It codes for CASSLSFGQAQHF.

The chain is built from TRBV19 and TRBJ2-2, with 7 bases matching TRBD1. The CDR3 covers 14 residues. Germline V gene sequence: CDR1 LNHDA, CDR2 SQIVND (reference sequence). J lost 4 bases, V lost 7 bases, and 6 bases had no gene match. The DNA of the CDR3 is TGTGCCAGTACCCCGACAGGGCTCACCGGGGAGCTGTTTTTT. Translation gives CASTPTGLTGELFF.

The chain couples TRBV6-6 to TRBJ2-1; 7 bases fit TRBD1. V dropped 6 bases and J dropped 5; count of bases not matched to a gene: 10. CDR1 and CDR2 from the germline V gene are MNHNY and SVGAGI (reference sequence). This CDR3 has 15 amino acids. DNA for the CDR3: TGTGCCAGCAGCCCCAGGACAGGAAGGGACAATGAGCAGTTCTTC. Translating it yields CASSPRTGRDNEQFF.

The chain joins TRBV6-6 to TRBJ2-7; a weak D match, TRBD2 (5 bases). CDR3 length: 13 residues. Germline CDR1 MNHNY, CDR2 SVGAGI (reference sequence). The V gene lost 2 bases and the J gene lost 0 bases, with 5 bases spanning the gap. As DNA, the CDR3 is TGTGCCAGCAGTTACCTAGCCTCCTACGAGCAGTACTTC. It is translated as CASSYLASYEQYF.